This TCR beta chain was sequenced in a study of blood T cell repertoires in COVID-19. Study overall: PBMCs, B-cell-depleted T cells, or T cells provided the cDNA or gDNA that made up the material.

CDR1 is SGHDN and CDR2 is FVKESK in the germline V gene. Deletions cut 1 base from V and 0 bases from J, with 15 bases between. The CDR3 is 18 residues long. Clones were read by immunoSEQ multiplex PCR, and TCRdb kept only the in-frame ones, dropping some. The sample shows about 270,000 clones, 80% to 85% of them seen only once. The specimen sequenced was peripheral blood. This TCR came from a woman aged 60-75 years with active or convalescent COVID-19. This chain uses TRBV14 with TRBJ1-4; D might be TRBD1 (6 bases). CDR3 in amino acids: CASSQAGGAWATNEKLFF. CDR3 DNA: TGTGCCAGCAGCCAAGCGGGGGGCGCTTGGGCAACTAATGAAAAACTGTTTTTT.